The rows below give T cell receptor beta chains drawn from one sample of a study of blood T cell repertoires in COVID-19. Here immunoSEQ multiplex PCR was the method, and the copy in TCRdb shows in-frame clones only, minus some. Among roughly 190,000 clones listed, about 81% were seen once. Sequenced input: PBMCs or T cells enriched from blood (not recorded which). The receptor source for this set is a woman aged 25-40 years who had recovered from COVID-19. CDR3s include the opening cysteine and the closing phenylalanine or tryptophan. The order of the fields is V gene, J gene, CDR3 protein.

V gene: TRBV5-6
J gene: TRBJ1-2
CDR3 protein: CASSLGGNNYGYTF

V gene: TRBV5-1
J gene: TRBJ1-4
CDR3 protein: CASSLAGATNEKLFF

V gene: TRBV6-2/TRBV6-3
J gene: TRBJ1-1
CDR3 protein: CATSVGQGALDTEAFF

V gene: TRBV20-1
J gene: TRBJ2-1
CDR3 protein: CSATSPLEQFF

V gene: TRBV6-5
J gene: TRBJ2-7
CDR3 protein: CASSFYRQGRTYEQYF

V gene: TRBV6-5
J gene: TRBJ1-5
CDR3 protein: CASKRRNSNQPQHF

V gene: TRBV28
J gene: TRBJ2-3
CDR3 protein: CASSRDRGPTDTQYF

V gene: TRBV6-4
J gene: TRBJ1-1
CDR3 protein: CASSDSYRVTSEAFF

V gene: TRBV28
J gene: TRBJ1-5
CDR3 protein: CASSLPVQPQHF

V gene: TRBV19
J gene: TRBJ1-1
CDR3 protein: CASRPDRGANTEAFF

V gene: TRBV19
J gene: TRBJ1-2
CDR3 protein: CASSIRGQGGPFNYGYTF

V gene: TRBV29-1
J gene: TRBJ2-3
CDR3 protein: CSVGGTGAGDTQYF

V gene: TRBV14
J gene: TRBJ2-7
CDR3 protein: CASSQDRFDQGYF

V gene: TRBV20-1
J gene: TRBJ1-5
CDR3 protein: CSVPTLGPQHF

V gene: TRBV27
J gene: TRBJ2-1
CDR3 protein: CASSSSGKGVNEQFF

V gene: TRBV5-1
J gene: TRBJ2-7
CDR3 protein: CASSLVGQGRGYEQYF

V gene: TRBV7-2
J gene: TRBJ2-1
CDR3 protein: CASSAIAGEYNEQFF

V gene: TRBV28
J gene: TRBJ2-1
CDR3 protein: CASTGGALSYNEQFF

V gene: TRBV15
J gene: TRBJ2-2
CDR3 protein: CATSRGGLRTGELFF

V gene: TRBV18
J gene: TRBJ2-1
CDR3 protein: CASSPPLAGGTYNEQFF

V gene: TRBV27
J gene: TRBJ2-3
CDR3 protein: CATKPSGRFTDTQYF

V gene: TRBV14
J gene: TRBJ1-1
CDR3 protein: CASSQVTGTGAFF

V gene: TRBV25-1
J gene: TRBJ1-1
CDR3 protein: CASSESGQGRLNTEAFF

V gene: TRBV7-2
J gene: TRBJ2-6
CDR3 protein: CASSSNSGANVLTF

V gene: TRBV5-4
J gene: TRBJ2-3
CDR3 protein: CASSLVGSLGGTQYF

V gene: TRBV7-9
J gene: TRBJ1-2
CDR3 protein: CASSLDSGQGILGYTF

V gene: TRBV10-3
J gene: TRBJ2-1
CDR3 protein: CAINPQHNEQFF

V gene: TRBV18
J gene: TRBJ2-5
CDR3 protein: CASSTSGGAHGETQYF

V gene: TRBV2
J gene: TRBJ2-5
CDR3 protein: CASSPGTVQETQYF